A single sample is the source of the 8 T cell receptor beta chains below, sequenced in a study of cytomegalovirus exposure and HLA in healthy donors. PCR employed 60 Vbeta and 13 Jbeta primers. TCRdb keeps only in-frame clones here, not all; method: immunoSEQ multiplex PCR. The sample lists around 140,000 clones; over 60% were seen once. Sample: PBMCs. All receptors come from a woman aged 60 to 75 in good health and CMV-seronegative.

In its sample, this clone was seen a few times. The gene calls are TRBV2 and TRBJ1-2; TRBD1 agrees at 9 bases. V lost 5 bases to trimming and J lost 4 bases; unmatched junction nucleotides: 5. Germline V gene data show CDR1 as SNHLY and CDR2 as FYNNEI. CDR3 length: 14 amino acids. CDR3 DNA sequence: TGTGCCAGCAGTCCGGGACAGGGCCTCTATGGCTACACCTTC. Translated: CASSPGQGLYGYTF.

The chain combines TRBV5-4 with TRBJ2-1; 9 bases match TRBD2. Per germline, CDR1 SGHNT and CDR2 YYREEE (reference sequence). CDR3 size: 17 residues. Losses at the gene ends were 4 bases for V and 8 bases for J; bases not matched to a gene: 16. The CDR3 sequence is CASSQTSGGGLADEQFF. In DNA, the CDR3 is TGTGCCAGCAGCCAGACTAGCGGAGGAGGCTTGGCGGATGAGCAGTTCTTC.

This clone appeared once. The gene calls are TRBV27 and TRBJ2-5; 8 positions match TRBD2. The end of the DNA fits TRBJ2-7 better, so the J call may be wrong. The CDR3 has 14 residues. Germline V gives CDR1 MNHEY, CDR2 SMNVEV (reference sequence). As DNA, the CDR3 is TGTGCCAGCAGGGGGAGCGGGGGCCCCTACGAGCAGTACTTC. The encoded protein is CASRGSGGPYEQYF.

Only one count was recorded for this clone. J is TRBJ2-4 and V is TRBV29-1; D is uncertain. CDR3 length: 15 residues. V lost 3 bases to trimming and J lost 0 bases, with 12 bases between them. Germline V lookup: CDR1 SQVTM, CDR2 ANQGSEA. In nucleotides, the CDR3 is TGCAGCGTTGACCCCCCGGTATTAGCCAAAAACATTCAGTACTTC. Translated, it gives CSVDPPVLAKNIQYF.

The chain couples TRBV5-7 to TRBJ2-7, with TRBD1 matching 7 bases. TRBV5-7 is marked as an open reading frame, function uncertain. CDR3 size: 14 residues. The junction had 2 bases not matched to a gene; V was cut back by 0 bases and J by 2 bases. CDR3: CASSLAGQAYEQYF. The CDR3, as DNA: TGTGCCAGCAGCTTGGCTGGACAGGCCTACGAGCAGTACTTC.

The chain couples TRBV6-6 to TRBJ1-1; D possibly corresponds to TRBD1 (6 bases). V lost 6 bases and J lost 7, with 12 bases in between. Germline V lookup: CDR1 MNHNY, CDR2 SVGAGI (reference sequence). The CDR3 is 12 amino acids. Written as DNA, the CDR3 is TGTGCCAGCAGCTGGACAGCTTATGAAGCTTTCTTT. Translating it yields CASSWTAYEAFF.

V and J are TRBV2 and TRBJ2-6; TRBD1 matches at 10 bases. CDR3 size: 17 residues. Germline trimming cut 6 bases from V and 1 base from J; bases unmatched to any gene: 6. Germline CDR1 and CDR2: SNHLY and FYNNEI. The CDR3 nucleotides read TGTGCCAGCAGGGACCGGGACAGGGGATCTGGGGCCAACGTCCTGACTTTC. This sequence encodes CASRDRDRGSGANVLTF.

In its sample, this clone was seen a few times. The rearrangement links TRBV5-1 to TRBJ2-2; no firm D call. The CDR3 runs 14 residues. Trimming cost V 0 bases and J 4 bases, with 7 bases left between them. Germline loops: CDR1 SGHRS, CDR2 YFSETQ. The CDR3 sequence: CASSLDGPTGELFF. The CDR3 region has the DNA TGCGCCAGCAGCTTGGACGGTCCCACCGGGGAGCTGTTTTTT.